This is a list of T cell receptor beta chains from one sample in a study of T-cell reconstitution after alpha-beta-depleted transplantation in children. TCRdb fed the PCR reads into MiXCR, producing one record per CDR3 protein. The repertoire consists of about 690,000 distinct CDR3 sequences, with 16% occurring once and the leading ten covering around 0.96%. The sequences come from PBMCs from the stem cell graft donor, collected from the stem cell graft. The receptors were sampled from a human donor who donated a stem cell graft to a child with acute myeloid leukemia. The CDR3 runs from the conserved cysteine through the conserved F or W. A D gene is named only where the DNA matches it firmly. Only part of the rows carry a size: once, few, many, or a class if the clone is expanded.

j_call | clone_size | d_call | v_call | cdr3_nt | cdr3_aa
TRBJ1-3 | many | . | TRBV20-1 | TGCAGTGCCTATCCGGACAGCCGCTCTGGAAACACCATATATTTT | CSAYPDSRSGNTIYF
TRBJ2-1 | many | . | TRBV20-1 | TGCAGTGCTAGTTGGCTCGTCCAGGGCAATGAGCAGTTCTTC | CSASWLVQGNEQFF
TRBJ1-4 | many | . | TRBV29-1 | TGCAGCGTCCAGACAGAGAGTAATGAAAAACTGTTTTTT | CSVQTESNEKLFF
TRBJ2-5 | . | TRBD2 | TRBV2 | TGTGCCAGCAGTGAAGCGACTAGCGGGCAAGAGACCCAGTACTTC | CASSEATSGQETQYF
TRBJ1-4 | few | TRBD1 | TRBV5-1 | TGCGCCAGCAGCTTCGGGCAGGGGGATGAAAAACTGTTTTTT | CASSFGQGDEKLFF
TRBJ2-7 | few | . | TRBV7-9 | TGTGCCAGCAGCCCCCAACTGGCAGGGCACCCCTACGAGCAGTACTTC | CASSPQLAGHPYEQYF
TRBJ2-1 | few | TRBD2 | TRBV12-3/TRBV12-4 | TGTGCCAGCAGTTTTAGCGGGGGAGGGGATGAGCAGTTCTTC | CASSFSGGGDEQFF
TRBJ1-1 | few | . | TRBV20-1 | TGCAGTGCTCGGATGAGAGGGAACATGAACACTGAAGCTTTCTTT | CSARMRGNMNTEAFF
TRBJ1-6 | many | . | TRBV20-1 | TGCAGTGCTAGAGAGGGGACCGCGCCCCTCCACTTT | CSAREGTAPLHF
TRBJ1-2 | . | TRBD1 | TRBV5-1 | TGCGCCAGCAGCTTGGTATCCGGGACAGAGTATGGCTACACCTTC | CASSLVSGTEYGYTF
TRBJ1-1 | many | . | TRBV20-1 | TGCAGTGCTGGGGCCAGGTGGGACCCTGAAGCTTTCTTT | CSAGARWDPEAFF
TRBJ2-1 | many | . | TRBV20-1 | TGCAGTGCTAGAGATTCCCGGCAGCAGTTCTTC | CSARDSRQQFF
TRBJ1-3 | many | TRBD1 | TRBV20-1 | TGCAGTGCTACGACAGGGGCTGGAAACACCATATATTTT | CSATTGAGNTIYF
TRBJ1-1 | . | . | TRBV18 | TGTGCCAGCTCACCAAGTCCCCCCCGAATTAGTGTCACTGAAGCTTTCTTT | CASSPSPPRISVTEAFF
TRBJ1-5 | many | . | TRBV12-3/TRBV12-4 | TGTGCCAGCAGTTTAGGACAGCGGTATCAGCCCCAGCATTTT | CASSLGQRYQPQHF
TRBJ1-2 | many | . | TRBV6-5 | TGTGCCAGCAGTTACTCGAACAGCCTTACTAACTATGGCTACACCTTC | CASSYSNSLTNYGYTF
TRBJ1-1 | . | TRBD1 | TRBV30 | TGTGCCTGGAGGATGGCGGACAGGGACACTGAAGCTTTCTTT | CAWRMADRDTEAFF
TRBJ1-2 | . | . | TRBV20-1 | TGCAGTGCTAGAGAGGCCCTGGGGTTCTATGGCTACACCTTC | CSAREALGFYGYTF
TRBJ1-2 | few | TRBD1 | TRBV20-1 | TGCAGTGCTAGAGATCTAGACCCGGACAGGAGATCTCGGGGCTACACCTTC | CSARDLDPDRRSRGYTF
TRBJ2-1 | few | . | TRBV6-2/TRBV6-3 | TGTGCCAGCAGTGCAACATTGTCCTACAATGAGCAGTTCTTC | CASSATLSYNEQFF
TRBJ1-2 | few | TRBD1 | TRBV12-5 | TGTGCTAGTGGTTTATCCGACAGGGACGGTTATGGCTACACCTTC | CASGLSDRDGYGYTF
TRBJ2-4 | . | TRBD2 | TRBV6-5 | TGTGCCAGCAGTTACCGGGGGGGCGGAAACATTCAGTACTTC | CASSYRGGGNIQYF
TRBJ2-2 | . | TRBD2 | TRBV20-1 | TGCAGTGCTAGCACTAGCGGGATACCCGCGAACACCGGGGAGCTGTTTTTT | CSASTSGIPANTGELFF
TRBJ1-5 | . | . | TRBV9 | TGTGCCAGCAGCGAACAGATCGGTCAGCCCCAGCATTTT | CASSEQIGQPQHF
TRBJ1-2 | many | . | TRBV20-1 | TGCAGTGCTGGGGGGGGGCAAGGCTACACCTTC | CSAGGGQGYTF
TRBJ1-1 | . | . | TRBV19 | TGTGCCAGTAAGGAGGAAAGGAAGTACCCTCATGAAGCTTTCTTT | CASKEERKYPHEAFF
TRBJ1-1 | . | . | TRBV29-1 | TGCAGCGTTGAAGATCCGGGCAGGGGGAACACTGAAGCTTTCTTT | CSVEDPGRGNTEAFF
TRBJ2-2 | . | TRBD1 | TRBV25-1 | TGTGCCAGTAGCTGGGACAGGGTGACCGGGGAGCTGTTTTTT | CASSWDRVTGELFF